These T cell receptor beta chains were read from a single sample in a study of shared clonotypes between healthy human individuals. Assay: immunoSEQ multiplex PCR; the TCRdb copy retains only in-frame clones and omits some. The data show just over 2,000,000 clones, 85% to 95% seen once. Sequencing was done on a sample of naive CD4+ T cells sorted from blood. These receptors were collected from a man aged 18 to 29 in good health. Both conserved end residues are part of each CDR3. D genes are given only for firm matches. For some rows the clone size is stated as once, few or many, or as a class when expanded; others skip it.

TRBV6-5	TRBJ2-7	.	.	TGTGCCAGCATGCTTGAGAGGGGCCCCTACGAGCAGTACTTC	CASMLERGPYEQYF
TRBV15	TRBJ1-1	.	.	TGTGCCACCAGCAGAGACGGAGCTTTCTTT	CATSRDGAFF
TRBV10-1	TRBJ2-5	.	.	TGCGCCAGCAGTGAGTCGGGCGGGATCGGGACCCAGTACTTC	CASSESGGIGTQYF
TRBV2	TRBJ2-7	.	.	TGTGCCAGCAGGCCAGGGATTTACGAGCAGTACTTC	CASRPGIYEQYF
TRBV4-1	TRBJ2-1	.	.	TGCGCCAGCAGCCAAGTTATTAGAGCCTACAATGAGCAGTTCTTC	CASSQVIRAYNEQFF
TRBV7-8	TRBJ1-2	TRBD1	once	TGTGCCAGCAGCTATGAACCGGGACAGGGGATCGGTGGCTACACCTTC	CASSYEPGQGIGGYTF
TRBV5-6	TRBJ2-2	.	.	TGTGCCAGCAGCTTGCCCACTGTAGTGAAGGGAAACACCGGGGAGCTGTTTTTT	CASSLPTVVKGNTGELFF
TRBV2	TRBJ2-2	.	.	TGTGCGACCGTAGCGGTCCTCAGGGCTGGGGAGCTGTTTTTT	CATVAVLRAGELFF
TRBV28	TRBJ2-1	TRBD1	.	TGTGCCAGCAGGGCCGGGGACAGGCGAGCCGGGGTAGTCTTC	CASRAGDRRAGVVF
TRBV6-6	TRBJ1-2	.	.	TGTGCCAGCACGACAGAGAACTATGGCTACACCTTC	CASTTENYGYTF
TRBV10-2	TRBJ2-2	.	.	TGCGCCAGCAGGGCTGGACAAGGGTTTACCGGGGAGCTGTTTTTT	CASRAGQGFTGELFF